This T cell receptor (beta chain) derives from a study of cytomegalovirus exposure and HLA in healthy donors. Across the whole study: Caucasian-associated ancestry cluster membership applied to 75% to 85% of around 400 genotyped donors. Study results and caveats: The study listed approximately 160 cytomegalovirus-associated TCR beta chains. Near-uniform donor sequencing depth was presumed by presence/absence analyses.

This clone was counted only a few times. Its antigen remains unknown. The CDR3 is 20 amino acids. Losses at the gene ends were 2 bases for V and 9 bases for J; bases not matched to a gene: 17. The germline CDR1 and CDR2 sequences are PRHDT and FYEKMQ (reference sequence). PCR employed 60 Vbeta and 13 Jbeta primers. This table comes from immunoSEQ multiplex PCR, and its TCRdb copy is limited to in-frame clones, with some not included. The sample contains 150,000 or so clones, roughly 74% of which appear only once. The clonotype was recovered from a man aged 18 to 35 in good health and CMV-seronegative. This chain links TRBV13 with TRBJ2-1; 15 bases are a match to TRBD2. The sequenced sample was PBMCs. The CDR3: CASSLTSFTGLAGGHGEQFF. The DNA for the CDR3 is TGTGCCAGCAGCTTAACATCTTTCACAGGACTAGCGGGGGGGCACGGTGAGCAGTTCTTC.